The present TCR beta chain was sequenced within a study of CD8 T cell repertoires and HIV-1 epitope variants. Whole-study context: Separate wells received one of Twenty-five Gag or Nef variant peptides. Points from the study as a whole: The assay identified only TCR beta chains of antigen-proliferating T cells.

Assay used: immunoSEQ multiplex PCR; TCRdb lists only in-frame clones, some missing. The table lists more than 7,000 clones, around two thirds of them singletons, with roughly 46% in the top ten. The CDR3 extends over 13 amino acids. From germline, CDR1 is MDHEN and CDR2 SYDVKM. V lost 10 bases and J lost 2, with 14 bases in between. A note on this clone: Its matching antigen is unknown.

The chain links TRBV28 to TRBJ2-5; perhaps TRBD1 as D (6 bases). The sample consisted of cultured CD8+ T cells derived from PBMCs. The TCR comes from a male donor with HIV. The CDR3 loop is CATTTGLQETQYF. CDR3 DNA: TGTGCCACTACAACAGGGCTACAAGAGACCCAGTACTTC.